These T cell receptor beta chains were read from a single sample in a study of blood T cells in healthy people across ages. Via MiXCR, TCRdb re-called the 5' RACE reads, giving one row per CDR3 protein. The sample has over 1,500,000 distinct CDR3 sequences, roughly 49% seen once; the top ten hold over 2%. The sequencing input was blood. The receptors stem from a woman aged 40 to 55 in good health. CDR3s include the opening cysteine and the closing phenylalanine or tryptophan. A D gene is named only where the DNA matches it firmly. Clone size, where shown, is once, few, many, or a class for clones that have expanded.

d_gene,v_gene,abundance,j_gene,CDR3aa,CDR3nt
.,TRBV5-1,.,TRBJ2-5,CASSLTWTDGKETQYF,TGCGCCAGCAGCTTGACCTGGACAGACGGTAAAGAGACCCAGTACTTC
.,TRBV24-1,.,TRBJ2-1,CATSDEGPAYNEQFF,TGTGCCACCAGTGACGAGGGTCCTGCCTACAATGAGCAGTTCTTC
.,TRBV29-1,.,TRBJ2-3,CSGRQADTQYF,TGCAGCGGCCGACAGGCAGATACGCAGTATTTT
.,TRBV7-2,few,TRBJ2-3,CASATLQGLTDTQYF,TGTGCCAGCGCTACGCTACAGGGTTTAACAGATACGCAGTATTTT
.,TRBV4-3,.,TRBJ2-3,CASSQVKGRAGGTDTQYF,TGCGCCAGCAGCCAAGTGAAGGGTCGGGCAGGGGGCACAGATACGCAGTATTTT
.,TRBV20-1,.,TRBJ2-5,CSASYSNQETQYF,TGCAGTGCTAGTTACAGTAACCAAGAGACCCAGTACTTC
TRBD1,TRBV12-3/TRBV12-4,.,TRBJ1-5,CASSSTGGRQPQHF,TGTGCCAGCAGTTCTACAGGGGGCCGTCAGCCCCAGCATTTT
.,TRBV29-1,few,TRBJ1-2,CSVEEGVGSPYGYTF,TGCAGCGTTGAAGAAGGTGTCGGGTCACCTTATGGCTACACCTTC
TRBD1,TRBV6-6,few,TRBJ2-5,CASSYETVGDSPSAQYF,TGTGCCAGCAGTTATGAAACTGTAGGGGACAGCCCGTCGGCCCAGTACTTC
TRBD2,TRBV5-6,.,TRBJ2-3,CASSLAGGALEGTQYF,TGTGCCAGCAGCTTGGCCGGGGGGGCCCTTGAGGGTACGCAGTATTTT
.,TRBV5-1,.,TRBJ2-7,CASSLDSGSRHEQYF,TGCGCCAGCAGCTTGGACTCAGGGAGTCGGCACGAGCAGTACTTC
TRBD1,TRBV29-1,few,TRBJ2-5,CSVVRQGGSETQYF,TGCAGCGTTGTCAGACAGGGGGGTTCGGAGACCCAGTACTTC
TRBD2,TRBV5-1,.,TRBJ2-1,CASSEHQAGGYNEQFF,TGCGCCAGCAGCGAACACCAAGCGGGGGGGTACAATGAGCAGTTCTTC
.,TRBV7-9,few,TRBJ2-7,CASSHPTAEVRYEQYF,TGTGCCAGCAGCCACCCGACGGCCGAGGTTCGGTACGAGCAGTACTTC
.,TRBV20-1,few,TRBJ1-2,CSAPHPGYGYTF,TGCAGTGCCCCCCACCCGGGATATGGCTACACCTTC
.,TRBV28,few,TRBJ1-6,CASSFMASPLHF,TGTGCCAGCAGTTTTATGGCTTCACCCCTCCACTTT
TRBD1,TRBV2,once,TRBJ2-1,CASLFRQGGLSSYNEQFF,TGTGCCAGCCTTTTCAGACAGGGTGGGTTAAGCTCCTACAATGAGCAGTTCTTC
TRBD2,TRBV29-1,many,TRBJ2-3,CSGSGGSTDTQYF,TGCAGCGGTAGCGGGGGGAGCACAGATACGCAGTATTTT
TRBD2,TRBV2,.,TRBJ2-1,CASIGGAGDEQFF,TGTGCCAGCATCGGGGGGGCCGGGGATGAGCAGTTCTTC
.,TRBV7-9,.,TRBJ2-5,CASILYRAPRFGETQYF,TGTGCCAGCATCCTATACAGGGCCCCCCGTTTCGGAGAGACCCAGTACTTC
.,TRBV27,once,TRBJ1-3,CATMRVGGNTIYF,TGTGCCACCATGAGAGTAGGGGGAAACACCATATATTTT
.,TRBV7-9,.,TRBJ2-1,CASSSPWTDDSNYNEQFF,TGTGCCAGCAGCTCTCCTTGGACCGACGACTCGAACTACAATGAGCAGTTCTTC
.,TRBV6-5,.,TRBJ2-5,CASSYLHGETQYF,TGTGCCAGCAGTTACTTGCACGGGGAGACCCAGTACTTC
.,TRBV20-1,few,TRBJ1-2,CSARDPRVNYGYTF,TGCAGTGCTAGAGATCCCAGGGTTAACTATGGCTACACCTTC
TRBD1,TRBV15,.,TRBJ2-5,CATTGVHGTGSFNEQYF,TGTGCCACGACTGGGGTCCATGGGACAGGGTCCTTCAATGAGCAGTACTTC
.,TRBV4-3,.,TRBJ1-6,CASSQKQNSPLHF,TGCGCCAGCAGCCAAAAACAGAATTCACCCCTCCACTTT